What follows are 22 T cell receptor beta chains derived from one specimen sequenced in a study of OX40 agonist ivuxolimab in advanced cancers. Libraries were prepared by immunoSEQ multiplex PCR; TCRdb keeps only in-frame clonotypes and omits some of them. There are roughly 83,000 clones in the sample; around 90% occur only once, and under 9.5% lies in the top ten. Sequences were derived from CD4+ or CD8+ T cells sorted from blood, sampled in a trial of the OX40 agonist ivuxolimab. The source is an adult with an advanced solid tumor such as melanoma, head and neck, liver or kidney cancer.

V gene TRBV15 combines with J gene TRBJ2-1, with D tentatively TRBD1 or TRBD2 (6 bases each). The CDR3 loop spans 16 amino acids. V dropped 2 bases and J dropped 7 bases, with 18 bases sitting between them. Germline CDR1 and CDR2: LNHNV and YYDKDF (reference sequence). CDR3 bases: TGTGCCACCAGCAGACAGACGGGTCGGGGGCAGAATGAGCAGTTCTTC. Amino acids: CATSRQTGRGQNEQFF.

The chain employs TRBV6-6 and TRBJ2-2, with D perhaps matching TRBD2 (5 bases). Germline V gives CDR1 MNHNY, CDR2 SVGAGI (reference sequence). The CDR3 loop spans 13 amino acids. Trimming stripped 2 bases from V and 6 bases from J, with 7 bases between. The CDR3 region is CASSYEGSGELFF. The CDR3 nucleotides are TGTGCCAGCAGTTACGAGGGATCCGGGGAGCTGTTTTTT.

V is TRBV13 and J is TRBJ2-1, with D perhaps TRBD1 or TRBD2 (5 bases each). This CDR3 has 11 amino acids. Germline lookup yields CDR1 PRHDT and CDR2 FYEKMQ (reference sequence). Between the trimmed V and J ends, which lost 6 bases and 5 bases, there was a span of 5 bases. The chain's CDR3 is CASRGDNEQFF. CDR3 in DNA: TGTGCCAGCAGGGGGGACAATGAGCAGTTCTTC.

V and J are TRBV30 and TRBJ2-2; 7 bases fit TRBD1. The germline V gene has CDR1 GTSNPN and CDR2 SVGIG (reference sequence). Trimming removed 2 bases from V and 6 bases from J; junction bases left unmatched: 3. The CDR3 is made up of 13 amino acids. Here the CDR3 reads CAWSQGEAGELFF. The CDR3 DNA follows: TGTGCCTGGAGTCAGGGGGAAGCCGGGGAGCTGTTTTTT.

The V call is TRBV9, the J call TRBJ2-3; D assignment may be TRBD1 or TRBD2 (6 bases each). Per germline, CDR1 SGDLS and CDR2 YYNGEE. The CDR3 is 15 amino acids. Trimming took 4 bases from V and 5 from J, leaving 17 bases between them. Here the CDR3 reads CASSTGPGGRDTQYF. The CDR3 DNA follows: TGTGCCAGCAGCACCGGTCCCGGGGGCAGAGATACGCAGTATTTT.

The V call is TRBV6-5, the J call TRBJ2-5, with TRBD2 matching over 7 bases. The DNA matches TRBJ2-7 better at its end, which makes the J call doubtful. Per the germline V gene, CDR1 is MNHEY and CDR2 is SVGAGI. This CDR3 region has 14 residues. The CDR3 DNA sequence: TGTGCCAGCAGCCCCTGGGCGGGAGCCTACGAGCAGTACTTC. This sequence encodes CASSPWAGAYEQYF.

V usage is TRBV6-6 and J usage is TRBJ1-1; D uncertain. CDR3 size: 12 residues. Germline-derived CDR1 and CDR2 are MNHNY and SVGAGI (reference sequence). Deletions cut 7 bases from V and 3 bases from J, with 9 bases between. The CDR3 loop reads CASISSYTEAFF. DNA of the CDR3: TGTGCCAGCATCTCCTCTTACACTGAAGCTTTCTTT.

This clone was observed a single time. This rearrangement joins TRBV27 to TRBJ1-2, with D perhaps TRBD1 (5 bases). CDR3 size: 12 residues. Trimming stripped 2 bases from V and 8 bases from J, with 9 bases between. CDR1 and CDR2 from the germline V gene are MNHEY and SMNVEV (reference sequence). The CDR3 DNA sequence: TGTGCCAGCAGTTTAGGGGGGAGCGGCTACACCTTC. The encoded protein is CASSLGGSGYTF.

The rearrangement uses TRBV27 and TRBJ2-6; D unresolved. V was shortened by 6 bases and J by 0 bases, with 6 bases between the two germline ends. Germline V gene sequence: CDR1 MNHEY, CDR2 SMNVEV (reference sequence). This CDR3 comprises 14 residues. The CDR3 DNA follows: TGTGCCAGCAGAATAGTCTCTGGGGCCAACGTCCTGACTTTC. Protein product: CASRIVSGANVLTF.

This CDR3 is CASSFLTSSRGTQYF. The CDR3 nucleotides read TGTGCCAGCAGTTTCCTGACTAGTTCACGGGGTACGCAGTATTTT. The chain uses TRBV27 and TRBJ2-3, with D possibly matching TRBD2 (6 bases). V was trimmed by 3 bases and J by 8 bases, leaving 18 bases between them. This CDR3 spans 15 amino acids. Germline CDR1 MNHEY, CDR2 SMNVEV (reference sequence).

The chain has TRBV25-1 and TRBJ2-5; no firm D call. V lost 1 base and J lost 6, with 6 bases in between. CDR3 length: 12 residues. Per germline, CDR1 MGHDK and CDR2 SYGVNS. CDR3 nucleotide sequence: TGTGCCAGCAGTGAATGGAGTAAGACCCAGTACTTC. Encoded protein: CASSEWSKTQYF.

V usage is TRBV12-5 and J usage is TRBJ2-3; a possible D gene is TRBD2 (5 bases). This CDR3 comprises 16 residues. The germline V and J ends were trimmed by 7 bases and 1 base, with 18 bases remaining between them. From germline, CDR1 is LGHNT and CDR2 FRNRAP. The CDR3 bases are TGTGCTAGTGCCCTGGCCCGCGGGCTTGGCACAGATACGCAGTATTTT. Protein sequence: CASALARGLGTDTQYF.

In its sample, this clone was seen once. V and J are TRBV2 and TRBJ1-3; the D is unclear. CDR1 and CDR2 from the germline V gene are SNHLY and FYNNEI. The CDR3 is 13 residues long. Trimming cost V 8 bases and J 0 bases, with 8 bases left between them. CDR3 sequence reads: CASLRTSGNTIYF. For the CDR3, the DNA is TGTGCCAGCTTAAGAACCTCTGGAAACACCATATATTTT.

J is TRBJ1-1 and V is TRBV19; no definite D call. The V and J ends lost 5 bases and 1 base respectively, with 11 bases between them. The CDR3 runs 14 residues. The germline CDR1 and CDR2 sequences are LNHDA and SQIVND (reference sequence). CDR3: CASSAYISNTEAFF. The CDR3 nucleotides read TGTGCCAGTAGTGCGTACATATCGAACACTGAAGCTTTCTTT. Full variable domain (remainder filled in from reference TRBV19 and TRBJ1-1): DGGITQSPKYLFRKEGQNVTLSCEQNLNHDAMYWYRQDPGQGLRLIYYSQIVNDFQKGDIAEGYSVSREKKESFPLTVTSAQKNPTAFYLCASSAYISNTEAFFGQGTRLTVV.

The rearrangement links TRBV2 to TRBJ1-5; 9 bases map to TRBD1. This CDR3 spans 17 amino acids. Trimming removed 5 bases from V and 1 base from J; junction bases left unmatched: 9. Germline V CDR1 and CDR2: SNHLY, FYNNEI. DNA of the CDR3: TGTGCCAGCAGTCATTGGGGACAGGGTTCGAGCAATCAGCCCCAGCATTTT. It translates to CASSHWGQGSSNQPQHF.

The chain carries TRBV28 and TRBJ2-2; 13 bases fit TRBD2. V trimming: 4 bases; J trimming: 5 bases; junction bases outside the gene matches: 7. The CDR3 extends over 17 amino acids. Germline V gives CDR1 MDHEN, CDR2 SYDVKM. This CDR3 reads CASSSPRTSGGTGELFF. CDR3 bases: TGTGCCAGCAGTTCTCCCCGGACTAGCGGGGGAACCGGGGAGCTGTTTTTT.

This chain links TRBV4-3 with TRBJ2-7, with D maybe TRBD2 (6 bases). The V end lost 1 base, the J end lost 6 bases, and 16 bases lay between the germline ends. The germline CDR1 and CDR2 sequences are LGHNA and YSLEER. The CDR3 totals 15 residues. CDR3: CASSQGAGKATEQYV. In nucleotides, the CDR3 is TGCGCCAGCAGCCAAGGGGCGGGGAAAGCGACCGAGCAGTACGTC.

This chain links TRBV9 with TRBJ2-3; D could derive from TRBD1 or TRBD2 (5 bases each). CDR3 size: 18 residues. Germline loops: CDR1 SGDLS, CDR2 YYNGEE. V was trimmed by 4 bases and J by 0 bases, leaving 21 bases between them. CDR3: CASSSRMGTGRSTDTQYF. The CDR3 DNA reads TGTGCCAGCAGCTCCCGGATGGGAACGGGACGAAGCACAGATACGCAGTATTTT.

This chain uses TRBV27 with TRBJ2-3; D gene unclear. The CDR3 runs 13 residues. V dropped 5 bases and J dropped 6 bases, with 12 bases sitting between them. Looked up from germline, CDR1 is MNHEY and CDR2 is SMNVEV (reference sequence). DNA of the CDR3: TGTGCCAGCAGTCTTACTCCCGCGGATACGCAGTATTTT. Its translation: CASSLTPADTQYF.

The gene calls are TRBV6-5 and TRBJ2-3; D not resolved. There are 13 residues in the CDR3. The ends were cut back, 1 base at V and 3 bases at J, with 5 bases in the middle. In germline, CDR1 is MNHEY, CDR2 SVGAGI. DNA for the CDR3: TGTGCCAGCAGTTACTTGGAGACAGATACGCAGTATTTT. This codes for CASSYLETDTQYF.

This clone was detected only once. The chain links TRBV16 to TRBJ2-1, with unresolved D. Trimming pared 3 bases from V and 4 bases from J, leaving 10 bases between. The CDR3 extends over 14 amino acids. Germline CDR1 reads KGHSY; CDR2 reads FQNENV. The CDR3 nucleotides read TGTGCCAGCAGCCATCCGGGCCAGTACAATGAGCAGTTCTTC. The encoded protein is CASSHPGQYNEQFF.

This rearrangement joins TRBV27 to TRBJ2-2; D gene uncertain. This CDR3 is built from 11 residues. The V gene's germline CDR1 is MNHEY and CDR2 SMNVEV (reference sequence). Trimming pared 7 bases from V and 1 base from J, leaving 1 base between. CDR3 region: CASMNTGELFF. Here the CDR3 DNA reads TGTGCCAGCATGAACACCGGGGAGCTGTTTTTT.